The clone carrying this TCR beta chain was detected a few times. Its antigen is as yet unknown. The data are from a study of CD8+ T cells in alopecia areata. Study background: In an open-label trial, patients got 5 to 10 mg tofacitinib twice daily. The drug, tofacitinib, lasted 6 to 18 months, followed by 6 months off drug.

CDR1 and CDR2 (germline): MGHDK, SYGVNS. This CDR3 has 14 amino acids. Trimming stripped 6 bases from V and 1 base from J, with 12 bases between. As the sequencing template, cDNA was produced by extracting RNA and reverse transcribing it. Only in-frame clones appear in the TCRdb table, and some are missing; sequencing was by immunoSEQ multiplex PCR. The sample includes 150,000 to 200,000 clones, approximately 59% seen only once; the top ten take around 15%. Study-wide results and limits: Patients shared TCRs less clearly than mice did, possibly for HLA-related reasons. Higher clonality was seen in lesional scalp than in normal scalp, especially in alopecia totalis/universalis.

This sequence joins TRBV25-1 and TRBJ2-5; either TRBD1 or TRBD2 may supply D (5 bases each). The clonotype originates from a human donor with alopecia areata. The input for sequencing was CD4+ T cells sorted from blood, taken at week 0. Here the CDR3 DNA reads TGTGCCAGCAGCCTACCAGGGACCCAAGAGACCCAGTACTTC. Translating gives CASSLPGTQETQYF. The full variable domain, with the rest looked up from reference TRBV25-1 and TRBJ2-5, is EADIYQTPRYLVIGTGKKITLECSQTMGHDKMYWYQQDPGMELHLIHYSYGVNSTEKGDLSSESTVSRIRTEHFPLTLESARPSHTSQYLCASSLPGTQETQYFGPGTRLLVL.